One and the same sample provided the 30 T cell receptor beta chains below, sequenced in a study of cytomegalovirus exposure and HLA in healthy donors (dated by TCRdb to between 2016 and 2019). Libraries were constructed by the immunoSEQ multiplex PCR assay. A mixture of 60 forward primers for TCR Vbeta segments and 13 reverse primers for TCR Jbeta segments was used in the multiplex PCR. This is the immuneACCESS table as TCRdb keeps it, with only in-frame sequences that have V and J called. A part of the clones is gone; compared with another copy, unresolved V genes explain less than half, and the rest is unexplained. This sample has some 100,000 clones in its table, and over 70% of those were observed once. Roughly 11% of the sample rests with the top ten. The sequencing sample was made of PBMCs. The receptors stem from a woman aged 45-65 years in good health and CMV-seropositive.

The chain is built from TRBV2 and TRBJ1-1, with a weak D call TRBD1 (6 bases). The V and J ends lost 8 bases and 13 bases respectively, with 23 bases between them. Germline loops: CDR1 SNHLY, CDR2 FYNNEI. The CDR3 consists of 13 residues. CDR3 sequence: CASERDISIVSFF. Here the CDR3 DNA reads TGTGCCAGCGAGCGGGACATCTCAATCGTTAGTTTCTTT.

The gene calls are TRBV7-2 and TRBJ2-3; 7 bases align to TRBD2. Germline values: CDR1 SGHTA, CDR2 FQGNSA. V dropped 4 bases and J dropped 5; count of bases not matched to a gene: 6. The CDR3 totals 14 residues. The CDR3 coding sequence is TGTGCCAGCAGCTCCGGACTAGAGGGAGATACGCAGTATTTT. Encoded protein: CASSSGLEGDTQYF.

The V gene is TRBV11-2, the J gene TRBJ1-2; weak D call: TRBD1 (6 bases). V was clipped by 3 bases and J by 3 bases, with 8 bases between them. The CDR3 has 13 residues. Looked up from germline, CDR1 is SGHAT and CDR2 is FQNNGV. This CDR3 reads CASSLAGDYGYTF. The CDR3 coding sequence is TGTGCCAGCAGCTTGGCAGGGGACTATGGCTACACCTTC.

This clone was recorded once. A read error may produce the germline difference seen at one junction end. The CDR3 nucleotides are TGTGCCAGCAGCCTAGCGGGAGGGACAGATACGCAGTATTTT. It yields the protein CASSLAGGTDTQYF. V usage is TRBV7-2 and J usage is TRBJ2-3; the match to TRBD2 covers 12 bases. The germline V gene has CDR1 SGHTA and CDR2 FQGNSA. The CDR3 spans 14 residues.

CDR3 amino acids: CASKGTVYGYTF. In DNA form, the CDR3 reads TGTGCCAGCAAAGGGACAGTATATGGCTACACCTTC. The rearrangement joins TRBV2 to TRBJ1-2, with TRBD1 matching over 7 bases. Losses at the gene ends were 7 bases for V and 5 bases for J; bases not matched to a gene: 4. This CDR3 spans 12 amino acids. CDR1 and CDR2 from the germline V gene are SNHLY and FYNNEI.

The sample holds a few counts of this clone. The chain joins TRBV10-3 to TRBJ2-1, with 11 nucleotides matching TRBD2. V dropped 6 bases and J dropped 7; count of bases not matched to a gene: 2. The CDR3 length is 13 residues. CDR1 ENHRY and CDR2 SYGVKD come from the germline V gene. The chain's CDR3 is CAISLAGGNEQFF. CDR3 nucleotide sequence: TGTGCCATCAGCCTAGCGGGAGGTAATGAGCAGTTCTTC.

The rearrangement joins TRBV7-8 to TRBJ1-2; 7 nucleotides line up with TRBD1. The CDR3 consists of 15 residues. V lost 5 bases and J lost 4; bases outside the gene matches: 10. Germline-derived CDR1 and CDR2 are SGHVS and FQNEAQ. This CDR3 is CASSARTGQPYGYTF. The CDR3 bases are TGTGCCAGCAGCGCCCGGACAGGACAGCCCTATGGCTACACCTTC.

The chain combines TRBV5-1 with TRBJ2-7; no firm D call. Germline V gene lookup returns CDR1 SGHRS and CDR2 YFSETQ. V was clipped by 6 bases and J by 6 bases, with 16 bases between them. CDR3 length equals 13 residues. CDR3 protein: CASKEQLGGEQYF. The DNA for the CDR3 is TGCGCCAGCAAAGAGCAACTTGGTGGCGAGCAGTACTTC.

This clone was detected only once. The chain couples TRBV7-2 to TRBJ2-7; TRBD1 agrees at 9 bases. Trimming cost V 0 bases and J 1 base; bases outside gene matches: 4. Germline CDR1 reads SGHTA; CDR2 reads FQGNSA. The CDR3 extends over 16 amino acids. In DNA, the CDR3 is TGTGCCAGCAGCTTAGCTGGACAGGGGTTATCCTACGAGCAGTACTTC. Translating gives CASSLAGQGLSYEQYF.

This rearrangement joins TRBV9 to TRBJ2-3, with D tentatively TRBD2 (5 bases). Germline V gene data show CDR1 as SGDLS and CDR2 as YYNGEE. V was pared by 0 bases and J by 0 bases, with 5 bases between. This CDR3 region has 14 residues. The CDR3 is CASSVERSTDTQYF. CDR3 bases: TGTGCCAGCAGCGTAGAGCGGAGCACAGATACGCAGTATTTT.

This chain links TRBV29-1 with TRBJ1-2, with TRBD1 matching 9 bases. Per germline, CDR1 SQVTM and CDR2 ANQGSEA. This CDR3 comprises 12 residues. Losses at the gene ends were 4 bases for V and 7 bases for J; bases not matched to a gene: 4. Here the CDR3 reads CSVAPGQGGYTF. In DNA, the CDR3 is TGCAGCGTTGCCCCGGGACAGGGTGGCTACACCTTC.

The rearrangement joins TRBV5-6 to TRBJ1-2; D uncertain. The CDR3 is made up of 14 amino acids. Germline loops: CDR1 SGHDT, CDR2 YYEEEE. The V end lost 4 bases, the J end lost 0 bases, and 10 bases lay between the germline ends. The CDR3 here is CASSRLTANYGYTF. In nucleotides, the CDR3 is TGTGCCAGCAGCCGATTAACAGCTAACTATGGCTACACCTTC.

The genes are TRBV6-4 and TRBJ2-1, with D possibly TRBD2 on 5 matching bases. Trimming took 3 bases from V and 10 from J, leaving 16 bases between them. The CDR3 has 14 amino acids. Germline V CDR1 and CDR2: MRHNA, SNTAGT. CDR3 residues: CASSEELDSGEQFF. As DNA, the CDR3 is TGTGCCAGCAGTGAGGAACTAGACTCTGGGGAGCAGTTCTTC.

V and J are TRBV19 and TRBJ2-7; 7 nucleotides agree with TRBD1. Germline CDR1 LNHDA, CDR2 SQIVND (reference sequence). Trimming cost V 6 bases and J 3 bases; bases outside gene matches: 8. The CDR3 extends over 14 amino acids. The CDR3 is CASSDPGQYYEQYF. The CDR3 DNA reads as TGTGCCAGTAGCGATCCGGGACAGTACTACGAGCAGTACTTC.

The CDR3 here is CASSFIAGETDTQYF. The CDR3 coding sequence is TGTGCCAGCAGTTTCATAGCGGGAGAAACAGATACGCAGTATTTT. This rearrangement joins TRBV28 to TRBJ2-3, with TRBD2 matching over 9 bases. The germline gives CDR1 MDHEN, CDR2 SYDVKM. V dropped 3 bases and J dropped 3; count of bases not matched to a gene: 4. This CDR3 spans 15 amino acids.

The gene calls are TRBV9 and TRBJ2-5, with 8 positions matching TRBD2. J was trimmed by 5 bases and V by 0 bases; bases with no gene match: 6. This CDR3 has 15 residues. Germline V gene lookup returns CDR1 SGDLS and CDR2 YYNGEE. In DNA form, the CDR3 reads TGTGCCAGCAGCGTAGCGGGCCGGACTAGCGAGACCCAGTACTTC. Translation: CASSVAGRTSETQYF.

Only a few counts were recorded for this clone. The V and J genes are TRBV27 and TRBJ2-1, with 7 bases fitting TRBD1. Per germline, CDR1 MNHEY and CDR2 SMNVEV (reference sequence). The ends lost 1 base at V and 8 bases at J; junction bases unmatched: 5. This CDR3 is built from 14 residues. The CDR3 sequence is CASSLFDRDHEQFF. The CDR3 coding sequence is TGTGCCAGCAGTTTATTCGACAGGGACCATGAGCAGTTCTTC.

The rearrangement uses TRBV7-2 and TRBJ1-5; 9 nucleotides match TRBD1. V was pared by 5 bases and J by 6 bases, with 5 bases of the junction left unmatched. Germline-derived CDR1 and CDR2 are SGHTA and FQGNSA. This CDR3 has 14 residues. The CDR3 spells CASSEDRGGQPQHF. The CDR3 DNA follows: TGTGCCAGCAGCGAGGACAGGGGAGGTCAGCCCCAGCATTTT.

V is TRBV5-1 and J is TRBJ2-3, with TRBD1 matching 9 bases. Germline assignment: CDR1 SGHRS and CDR2 YFSETQ. V shed 5 bases and J 4 bases; nucleotides not matched to a gene: 5. The CDR3 sequence is 14 residues long. CDR3 DNA: TGCGCCAGCAGTCGACAGGGGGGGTCAGATACGCAGTATTTT. The encoded protein is CASSRQGGSDTQYF. The whole variable domain, filled in from reference TRBV5-1 and TRBJ2-3, reads KAGVTQTPRYLIKTRGQQVTLSCSPISGHRSVSWYQQTPGQGLQFLFEYFSETQRNKGNFPGRFSGRQFSNSRSEMNVSTLELGDSALYLCASSRQGGSDTQYFGPGTRLTVL.

The chain employs TRBV4-1 and TRBJ2-7, with TRBD1 matching over 7 bases. CDR1 is MGHRA and CDR2 is YSYEKL in the germline V gene. CDR3 size: 13 residues. V trimming: 1 base; J trimming: 3 bases; junction bases outside the gene matches: 0. The CDR3 bases are TGCGCCAGCAGCCAAGGGGACAGCTACGAGCAGTACTTC. Protein: CASSQGDSYEQYF.

This clone has just a few counts. CDR3: CASTNTGDPGELFF. The DNA for the CDR3 is TGTGCCAGCACCAACACAGGGGATCCCGGGGAGCTGTTTTTT. This rearrangement joins TRBV6-6 to TRBJ2-2, with 7 bases fitting TRBD1. This CDR3 has 14 amino acids. Germline CDR1 MNHNY, CDR2 SVGAGI (reference sequence). Trimming at V came to 7 bases and at J to 6 bases, leaving 8 bases not matched to a gene.

The V and J genes are TRBV28 and TRBJ1-5; D perhaps matches TRBD1 (6 bases). Trimming took 3 bases from V and 7 from J, leaving 13 bases between them. Germline CDR1 reads MDHEN; CDR2 reads SYDVKM. The CDR3 sequence is 14 residues long. The CDR3 loop is CASSFARGQQPQHF. DNA for the CDR3: TGTGCCAGCAGTTTCGCCAGGGGACAACAGCCCCAGCATTTT.

The gene calls are TRBV11-2 and TRBJ2-7; 9 nucleotides match TRBD1. CDR3 length: 14 amino acids. Germline trimming cut 5 bases from V and 6 bases from J; bases unmatched to any gene: 8. The V gene's germline CDR1 is SGHAT and CDR2 FQNNGV. The chain's CDR3 is CASSLQNRGLEQYF. CDR3 in DNA: TGTGCCAGCAGCCTCCAGAACAGGGGGCTCGAGCAGTACTTC. Looking up the rest from reference TRBV11-2 and TRBJ2-7 gives the full variable domain: EAGVAQSPRYKIIEKRQSVAFWCNPISGHATLYWYQQILGQGPKLLIQFQNNGVVDDSQLPKDRFSAERLKGVDSTLKIQPAKLEDSAVYLCASSLQNRGLEQYFGPGTRLTVT.

The rearrangement links TRBV5-1 to TRBJ2-2; TRBD1 might be the D (7 bases). Trimming took off 3 bases at V and 0 bases at J, with 18 bases between the two ends. Germline assignment: CDR1 SGHRS and CDR2 YFSETQ. This CDR3 has 18 amino acids. CDR3 amino acids: CASSSTGSGLTNTGELFF. The CDR3, as DNA: TGCGCCAGCAGCTCGACAGGGTCAGGACTAACGAACACCGGGGAGCTGTTTTTT. Full variable domain (missing parts from reference TRBV5-1 and TRBJ2-2): KAGVTQTPRYLIKTRGQQVTLSCSPISGHRSVSWYQQTPGQGLQFLFEYFSETQRNKGNFPGRFSGRQFSNSRSEMNVSTLELGDSALYLCASSSTGSGLTNTGELFFGEGSRLTVL.

V gene TRBV9 combines with J gene TRBJ2-1, with TRBD2 matching over 14 bases. This CDR3 is 17 amino acids long. Germline loops: CDR1 SGDLS, CDR2 YYNGEE. After removal of 3 bases from V and 5 bases from J, the junction contained 7 bases not matched to a gene. CDR3 DNA sequence: TGTGCCAGCAGCGCCAGAATGGGACTAGCGGGAGACAATGAGCAGTTCTTC. This codes for CASSARMGLAGDNEQFF. Full variable domain (rest looked up from reference TRBV9 and TRBJ2-1): DSGVTQTPKHLITATGQRVTLRCSPRSGDLSVYWYQQSLDQGLQFLIQYYNGEERAKGNILERFSAQQFPDLHSELNLSSLELGDSALYFCASSARMGLAGDNEQFFGPGTRLTVL.

DNA of the CDR3: TGTGCCAGCAGCCCCCAGGGGTGGGAGCAGTACTTC. This codes for CASSPQGWEQYF. The chain uses TRBV14 and TRBJ2-7; TRBD1 is a possible D gene (6 bases). The CDR3 spans 12 residues. V was pared by 4 bases and J by 7 bases, with 11 bases between. The V gene's germline CDR1 is SGHDN and CDR2 FVKESK. The entire variable domain, with the rest obtained from reference TRBV14 and TRBJ2-7, is as follows: EAGVTQFPSHSVIEKGQTVTLRCDPISGHDNLYWYRRVMGKEIKFLLHFVKESKQDESGMPNNRFLAERTGGTYSTLKVQPAELEDSGVYFCASSPQGWEQYFGPGTRLTVT.

This chain connects TRBV19 to TRBJ2-2; 11 bases align to TRBD2. After removal of 6 bases from V and 4 bases from J, the junction contained 7 bases not matched to a gene. Germline V gene lookup returns CDR1 LNHDA and CDR2 SQIVND (reference sequence). The CDR3 length is 16 residues. The CDR3, as DNA: TGTGCCAGTAGCCATAGCGGGAGGGCGGGCACCGGGGAGCTGTTTTTT. Translation: CASSHSGRAGTGELFF.

To note about this clone: The conserved phenylalanine or tryptophan normally closing the CDR3 is absent here, so this likely arose from a read error. The chain joins TRBV7-9 to TRBJ1-2; the D gene is possibly TRBD1 (5 bases). Per the germline V gene, CDR1 is SEHNR and CDR2 is FQNEAQ (reference sequence). V shed 5 bases and J shed 4 bases, with 17 bases lying between them. The CDR3 has 15 amino acids. CDR3 in DNA: TGTGCCAGCAGCCCGACCTCAACAGGACCCTATGGCTACACCGTC. Translating gives CASSPTSTGPYGYTV.

The gene calls are TRBV18 and TRBJ2-7, with D possibly matching TRBD2 (6 bases). The CDR3 covers 14 residues. Germline CDR1 and CDR2: KGHSH and LQKENI. V was cut by 0 bases and J by 5 bases, with 11 bases left in between. The CDR3 region has the DNA TGTGCCAGCTCACCACCCGTTGCGGGGCACGAGCAGTACTTC. Protein sequence: CASSPPVAGHEQYF. The variable domain in full, completed from reference TRBV18 and TRBJ2-7, reads NAGVMQNPRHLVRRRGQEARLRCSPMKGHSHVYWYRQLPEEGLKFMVYLQKENIIDESGMPKERFSAEFPKEGPSILRIQQVVRGDSAAYFCASSPPVAGHEQYFGPGTRLTVT.

The chain combines TRBV7-2 with TRBJ2-1; 12 nucleotides match TRBD2. Germline V gene lookup returns CDR1 SGHTA and CDR2 FQGNSA. CDR3 size: 16 residues. J lost 9 bases, V lost 5 bases, and 11 bases had no gene match. The CDR3 reads CASSPRLAGAPREQFF. CDR3 DNA sequence: TGTGCCAGCAGCCCACGACTAGCGGGGGCCCCTCGTGAGCAGTTCTTC. The whole variable domain, remainder taken from reference TRBV7-2 and TRBJ2-1, is GAGVSQSPSNKVTEKGKDVELRCDPISGHTALYWYRQSLGQGLEFLIYFQGNSAPDKSGLPSDRFSAERTGGSVSTLTIQRTQQEDSAVYLCASSPRLAGAPREQFFGPGTRLTVL.